One sample yielded the 27 T cell receptor beta chains listed below, sequenced in a study of blood T cell repertoires in COVID-19. Assay: immunoSEQ multiplex PCR; the TCRdb copy retains only in-frame clones and omits some. The data hold fewer than 650,000 clones, with 70% to 90% observed a single time. Input material: peripheral blood. The receptors come from a woman aged 50 to 60 with COVID-19, enrolled during active disease.

This rearrangement joins TRBV2 to TRBJ2-6; 9 nucleotides agree with TRBD1. Germline-derived CDR1 and CDR2 are SNHLY and FYNNEI. The CDR3 has 17 residues. J gave up 1 base and V 6 bases, and 7 bases lay outside the gene matches. Written as DNA, the CDR3 is TGTGCCAGCAGCACCGGGACAGGGCCATCTGGGGCCAACGTCCTGACTTTC. It specifies CASSTGTGPSGANVLTF.

This clone was seen only once. CDR3 loop: CASSSTPGSGGDTIYF. The CDR3 bases are TGTGCCAGCAGCTCCACTCCGGGATCCGGAGGAGACACCATATATTTT. The chain links TRBV11-3 to TRBJ1-3; D call uncertain. This CDR3 has 16 amino acids. The germline V and J ends were trimmed by 4 bases and 8 bases, with 21 bases remaining between them. The V gene's germline CDR1 is SGHNT and CDR2 YENEEA.

The V and J genes are TRBV7-8 and TRBJ2-7, with D perhaps TRBD2 (6 bases). With 8 bases removed from V and 5 bases from J, the gap between germline ends came to 25 bases. The V gene's germline CDR1 is SGHVS and CDR2 FQNEAQ. This CDR3 is 16 amino acids long. CDR3 nucleotide sequence: TGTGCCAGCCAACCAAGCGGGCTCGCGGGGAGGAACGAGCAGTACTTC. Its translation: CASQPSGLAGRNEQYF.

The sample holds a few counts of this clone. This rearrangement joins TRBV10-3 to TRBJ2-2, with a weak D call TRBD2 (5 bases). Trimming removed 3 bases from V and 8 bases from J, with 7 bases in between. CDR1 and CDR2 (germline): ENHRY, SYGVKD. The CDR3 spans 12 residues. CDR3 sequence: CAISDSGGELFF. In DNA form, the CDR3 reads TGTGCCATCAGTGACTCGGGGGGGGAGCTGTTTTTT.

The genes are TRBV6-5 and TRBJ1-6, with 10 bases lining up with TRBD1. V trimming: 6 bases; J trimming: 7 bases; junction bases outside the gene matches: 0. The CDR3 sequence is 13 residues long. Germline loops: CDR1 MNHEY, CDR2 SVGAGI. Here the CDR3 reads CASRGQGNSPLHF. CDR3 DNA: TGTGCCAGCAGGGGACAGGGGAATTCACCCCTCCACTTT.

This clone has just one count. V is TRBV12-3 or TRBV12-4 and J is TRBJ1-2, with D unclear. This CDR3 region has 13 residues. V lost 4 bases, J lost 0 bases, and 6 bases lay in between. The CDR3 sequence is CASSWRANYGYTF. CDR3 nucleotide sequence: TGTGCCAGCAGTTGGAGGGCTAACTATGGCTACACCTTC.

V is TRBV10-3 and J is TRBJ1-2, with unresolved D. This CDR3 is built from 13 residues. V lost 2 bases, J lost 3 bases, and 7 bases lay in between. Germline V gene data show CDR1 as ENHRY and CDR2 as SYGVKD. This chain's CDR3 is CAISEAADYGYTF. The CDR3 bases are TGTGCCATCAGTGAGGCGGCAGACTATGGCTACACCTTC.

The V and J genes are TRBV11-2 and TRBJ2-5; 7 nucleotides match TRBD2. V trimming: 3 bases; J trimming: 2 bases; junction bases outside the gene matches: 3. The germline V gene encodes CDR1 SGHAT and CDR2 FQNNGV. CDR3 length equals 14 residues. CDR3 sequence (DNA): TGTGCCAGCAGCTTCCCTAGCGGTCAAGAGACCCAGTACTTC. As protein: CASSFPSGQETQYF. The whole variable domain, remainder taken from reference TRBV11-2 and TRBJ2-5, is EAGVAQSPRYKIIEKRQSVAFWCNPISGHATLYWYQQILGQGPKLLIQFQNNGVVDDSQLPKDRFSAERLKGVDSTLKIQPAKLEDSAVYLCASSFPSGQETQYFGPGTRLLVL.

The chain uses TRBV19 and TRBJ2-3; D remains ambiguous. The ends were cut back, 3 bases at V and 6 bases at J, with 4 bases in the middle. Germline loops: CDR1 LNHDA, CDR2 SQIVND (reference sequence). CDR3 length: 11 residues. The DNA of the CDR3 is TGTGCCAGTAGTATGTCGGATACGCAGTATTTT. Translation: CASSMSDTQYF. Full variable domain (outside the CDR3, taken from reference TRBV19 and TRBJ2-3): DGGITQSPKYLFRKEGQNVTLSCEQNLNHDAMYWYRQDPGQGLRLIYYSQIVNDFQKGDIAEGYSVSREKKESFPLTVTSAQKNPTAFYLCASSMSDTQYFGPGTRLTVL.

The chain is built from TRBV3-1 (or the pseudogene TRBV3-2) and TRBJ2-7; TRBD2 might be the D (5 bases). The CDR3 is made up of 13 amino acids. Trimming shortened V by 3 bases and J by 0 bases, and 6 bases separated the two germline ends. Germline V gene sequence: CDR1 LGHDT, CDR2 YNNKEL (reference sequence). Here the CDR3 DNA reads TGTGCCAGCAGCCAGGGGAGCTCCTACGAGCAGTACTTC. Protein product: CASSQGSSYEQYF.

The chain couples TRBV30 to TRBJ1-6; D is ambiguous. CDR1 and CDR2 from the germline V gene are GTSNPN and SVGIG (reference sequence). CDR3 length equals 16 residues. V lost 0 bases, J lost 0 bases, and 9 bases lay in between. The CDR3, as DNA: TGTGCCTGGAGTGTACGGCGGGGCTCCTATAATTCACCCCTCCACTTT. Translated: CAWSVRRGSYNSPLHF.

The V and J genes are TRBV3-1 (or the pseudogene TRBV3-2) and TRBJ2-1; TRBD2 might be the D (7 bases). The ends were cut back, 4 bases at V and 10 bases at J, with 11 bases in the middle. This CDR3 contains 12 residues. Germline assignment: CDR1 LGHDT and CDR2 YNNKEL (reference sequence). The CDR3 coding sequence is TGTGCCAGCAGCCCATGGGGGGGCGAGCAGTTCTTC. Its protein is CASSPWGGEQFF.

The chain carries TRBV19 and TRBJ1-5, with 8 bases fitting TRBD1. The V gene's germline CDR1 is LNHDA and CDR2 SQIVND (reference sequence). CDR3 length equals 19 residues. After removal of 7 bases from V and 2 bases from J, the junction contained 19 bases not matched to a gene. The CDR3 DNA follows: TGTGCCAGTAACAAGAATAGTTTCAGGGGGCGGGTTGGCAATCAGCCCCAGCATTTT. Translation gives CASNKNSFRGRVGNQPQHF.

The rearrangement joins TRBV28 to TRBJ1-2; 7 nucleotides match TRBD1. The CDR3 covers 13 residues. CDR1 MDHEN and CDR2 SYDVKM come from the germline V gene. The V gene end was trimmed by 7 bases and the J gene end by 5 bases; junction bases not matched to a gene: 7. The CDR3 protein is CASTAGTVYGYTF. The CDR3 DNA follows: TGTGCCAGCACCGCAGGGACAGTTTATGGCTACACCTTC.

The rearrangement links TRBV2 to TRBJ1-2; D gene uncertain. This CDR3 comprises 12 residues. V lost 8 bases and J 5 bases, leaving 12 bases between the germline ends. Germline assignment: CDR1 SNHLY and CDR2 FYNNEI. The CDR3, as DNA: TGTGCCAGCCAACAAACAAGTTATGGCTACACCTTC. It translates to CASQQTSYGYTF.

This chain uses TRBV5-1 with TRBJ1-4; TRBD1 is a possible D gene (5 bases). The length of the CDR3 is 16 residues. Deletions cut 0 bases from V and 6 bases from J, with 15 bases between. Germline-derived CDR1 and CDR2 are SGHRS and YFSETQ. CDR3 bases: TGCGCCAGCAGCTTGGTACCAGGAGGGGCTGATGAAAAACTGTTTTTT. This sequence encodes CASSLVPGGADEKLFF.

The V call is TRBV6-5, the J call TRBJ2-2, with TRBD1 matching 9 bases. This CDR3 comprises 15 residues. The V segment lost 7 bases and the J segment 2 bases; nucleotides outside the gene matches: 5. CDR1 and CDR2 from the germline V gene are MNHEY and SVGAGI. The DNA for the CDR3 is TGTGCCAGCACCCCACAGGGGGCCAACACCGGGGAGCTGTTTTTT. Residues: CASTPQGANTGELFF.

The V gene is TRBV19, the J gene TRBJ1-1; D is perhaps TRBD1 (5 bases). Trimming took 6 bases from V and 4 from J, leaving 18 bases between them. Germline V gives CDR1 LNHDA, CDR2 SQIVND (reference sequence). The CDR3 is 15 residues long. For the CDR3, the DNA is TGTGCCAGTAGCCCCAGGAGGGGAAGTGGCACTGAAGCTTTCTTT. Translating it yields CASSPRRGSGTEAFF.

This clone was seen just once. The chain combines TRBV3-1 (or the pseudogene TRBV3-2) with TRBJ1-1; D ambiguous. This CDR3 has 14 amino acids. In germline, CDR1 is LGHDT, CDR2 YNNKEL (reference sequence). V lost 2 bases and J lost 7, with 14 bases in between. The CDR3 here is CASSQFATAYEAFF. For the CDR3, the DNA is TGTGCCAGCAGCCAATTTGCAACAGCTTATGAAGCTTTCTTT.

V usage is TRBV5-4 and J usage is TRBJ1-6; D not certain. Germline V gene sequence: CDR1 SGHNT, CDR2 YYREEE (reference sequence). V gave up 0 bases and J gave up 9 bases, with 7 bases separating them. CDR3 length: 13 amino acids. CDR3 coding DNA: TGTGCCAGCAGCTTGGACCGGGGTTCACCCCTCCACTTT. Translated: CASSLDRGSPLHF.

The CDR3 sequence: CASSIVSQDPTGRVVSNIQYF. The CDR3 nucleotides are TGTGCCAGTAGTATCGTATCCCAGGACCCGACAGGGCGGGTGGTCTCAAACATTCAGTACTTC. The rearrangement links TRBV19 to TRBJ2-4; 7 nucleotides align to TRBD1. J was trimmed by 6 bases and V by 3 bases; bases with no gene match: 26. The CDR3 length is 21 residues. Germline V gene data show CDR1 as LNHDA and CDR2 as SQIVND (reference sequence).

The chain carries TRBV5-6 and TRBJ1-5; a weak D match, TRBD1 (5 bases). The V end lost 4 bases, the J end lost 7 bases, and 12 bases lay between the germline ends. The CDR3 is 13 amino acids. The V gene's germline CDR1 is SGHDT and CDR2 YYEEEE. This CDR3 reads CASSREGTQPQHF. The CDR3 DNA sequence: TGTGCCAGCAGCCGGGAGGGGACCCAGCCCCAGCATTTT. The entire variable domain, with the rest obtained from reference TRBV5-6 and TRBJ1-5, is as follows: DAGVTQSPTHLIKTRGQQVTLRCSPKSGHDTVSWYQQALGQGPQFIFQYYEEEERQRGNFPDRFSGHQFPNYSSELNVNALLLGDSALYLCASSREGTQPQHFGDGTRLSIL.

The chain is built from TRBV4-1 and TRBJ1-1; tentatively, D is TRBD1 (5 bases). Germline CDR1 is MGHRA and CDR2 is YSYEKL. This CDR3 has 15 amino acids. Trimming removed 5 bases from V and 3 bases from J, with 16 bases in between. The CDR3 nucleotides read TGCGCCAGCAGCTTCGAAGGGGTCCCCTACACTGAAGCTTTCTTT. Translated, it gives CASSFEGVPYTEAFF.

J is TRBJ2-5 and V is TRBV6-6, with D hard to call. In germline, CDR1 is MNHNY, CDR2 SVGAGI (reference sequence). The CDR3 is 12 amino acids. V was clipped by 5 bases and J by 5 bases, with 9 bases between them. This CDR3 is CASSRGEETQYF. DNA for the CDR3: TGTGCCAGCAGTCGAGGAGAGGAGACCCAGTACTTC.

This sequence joins TRBV6-5 and TRBJ2-2; possibly TRBD2 for D (5 bases). In germline, CDR1 is MNHEY, CDR2 SVGAGI. The germline V and J ends were trimmed by 5 bases and 5 bases, with 15 bases remaining between them. CDR3 length: 15 residues. This chain's CDR3 is CASSTEAGLTGELFF. DNA of the CDR3: TGTGCCAGCAGTACCGAAGCCGGACTTACCGGGGAGCTGTTTTTT.

The sample holds a few counts of this clone. This sequence joins TRBV7-6 and TRBJ1-5; TRBD1 agrees at 8 bases. Trimming took 2 bases from V and 3 from J; bases not matched to a gene: 3. This CDR3 spans 15 amino acids. Germline CDR1 reads SGHVS; CDR2 reads FNYEAQ. In DNA, the CDR3 is TGTGCCAGCAGCTTAAAGGGACAGGTCAATCAGCCCCAGCATTTT. It translates to CASSLKGQVNQPQHF.

Only one count was recorded for this clone. The genes are TRBV6-6 and TRBJ2-7; 8 positions match TRBD1. Germline loops: CDR1 MNHNY, CDR2 SVGAGI (reference sequence). The CDR3 runs 15 residues. V lost 6 bases to trimming and J lost 2 bases; unmatched junction nucleotides: 9. The CDR3 is CASRPWDRTPYEQYF. CDR3 nucleotide sequence: TGTGCCAGCAGGCCGTGGGACAGGACCCCCTACGAGCAGTACTTC.